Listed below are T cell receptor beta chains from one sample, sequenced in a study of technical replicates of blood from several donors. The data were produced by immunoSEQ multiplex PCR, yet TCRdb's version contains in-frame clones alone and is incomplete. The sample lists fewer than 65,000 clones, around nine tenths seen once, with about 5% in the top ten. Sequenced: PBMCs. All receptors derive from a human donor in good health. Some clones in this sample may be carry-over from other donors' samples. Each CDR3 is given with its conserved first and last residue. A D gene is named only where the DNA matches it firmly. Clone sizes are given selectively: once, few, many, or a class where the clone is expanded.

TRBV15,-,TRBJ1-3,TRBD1,CATSRDSDRRNTIYF,TGTGCCACCAGCAGAGATTCGGACAGGAGGAACACCATATATTTT
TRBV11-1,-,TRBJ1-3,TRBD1,CASRTGQGTIYF,TGTGCCAGCAGAACCGGACAGGGAACCATATATTTT
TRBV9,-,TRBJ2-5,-,CASSVGGIQETQYF,TGTGCCAGCAGCGTAGGAGGAATTCAAGAGACCCAGTACTTC
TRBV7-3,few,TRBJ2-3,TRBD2,CASSLRGGAGAADTQYF,TGTGCCAGCAGCTTAAGGGGGGGAGCGGGGGCAGCAGATACGCAGTATTTT
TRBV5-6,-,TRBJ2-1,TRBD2,CASSRTSGGAFPYNEQFF,TGTGCCAGCAGTCGCACTAGCGGGGGGGCTTTTCCCTACAATGAGCAGTTCTTC
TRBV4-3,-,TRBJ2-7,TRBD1,CASSQEFGQAYYEQYF,TGCGCCAGCAGCCAAGAATTTGGACAGGCGTACTACGAGCAGTACTTC
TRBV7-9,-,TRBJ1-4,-,CASSSNPVLNEKLFF,TGTGCCAGCAGCTCTAATCCGGTTTTAAATGAAAAACTGTTTTTT
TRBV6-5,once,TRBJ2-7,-,CASSPGGTRSYEQYF,TGTGCCAGCAGTCCTGGCGGGACCCGGTCCTACGAGCAGTACTTC
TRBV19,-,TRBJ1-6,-,CASSIERTENSPLHF,TGTGCCAGTAGTATAGAGAGGACAGAGAATTCACCCCTCCACTTT
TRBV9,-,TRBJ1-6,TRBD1,CASSKTGVGSPLHF,TGTGCCAGCAGCAAAACAGGGGTAGGTTCACCCCTCCACTTT
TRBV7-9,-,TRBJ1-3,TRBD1,CASSLGQGGDTIYF,TGTGCCAGCAGCCTTGGACAGGGTGGGGACACCATATATTTT
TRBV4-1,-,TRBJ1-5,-,CASSQDFTGNSNQPQHF,TGCGCCAGCAGCCAAGATTTTACAGGCAATAGCAATCAGCCCCAGCATTTT
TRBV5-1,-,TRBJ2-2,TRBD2,CASSPGLAGGNTGELFF,TGCGCCAGCAGCCCAGGACTAGCGGGAGGAAACACCGGGGAGCTGTTTTTT
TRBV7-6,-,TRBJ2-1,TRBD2,CASSSGTSGGNEQFF,TGTGCCAGCAGCTCGGGGACTAGCGGGGGCAATGAGCAGTTCTTC